The sample holds many counts of the clone carrying this T cell receptor (beta chain). Time point denoted: patch test 3, about 24 weeks after DPC sensitization. The treatment is: therapeutic diphenylcyclopropenone sensitization with weekly scalp DPC. These data belong to a study of human T cells and chemical hapten exposure. MiXCR, run by TCRdb on the RACE reads, gives a single entry per CDR3 protein. The sample includes 180,000 or so distinct CDR3 sequences, about 22% of them seen just once. The V end was cut by 3 bases, the J end by 7 bases, with 10 bases between. Germline V CDR1 and CDR2: LGHNA, YNFKEQ. The CDR3 is 13 residues long.

Sample: whole blood, taken in connection with sensitization to the hapten diphenylcyclopropenone (DPC). V is TRBV4-2 and J is TRBJ2-1; D is perhaps TRBD1 (6 bases). This clonotype was sampled from a woman aged 40 to 49 with alopecia areata. Some clones in this sample may be carry-over from other donors' samples. Here the CDR3 reads CASSHHRENEQFF. In nucleotides, the CDR3 is TGTGCCAGCAGCCACCACAGGGAAAATGAGCAGTTCTTC.